This T cell receptor beta chain was recorded in a study of tumor-infiltrating lymphocytes in primary liver carcinoma. Germline V gives CDR1 SGHDT, CDR2 YYEEEE. The V gene end was trimmed by 4 bases and the J gene end by 9 bases; junction bases not matched to a gene: 12. This CDR3 has 14 amino acids. Both RNA and DNA were isolated together from approximately 20-30 mg of bulk tissue that had not been sorted. With approximately 470 ng total RNA as template and a constant-region primer, TCR beta cDNA was made. Generation of the TCR beta libraries relied on three nested multiplex PCR rounds using slightly modified ARM-PCR. TRBV1-TRBV30 forward primers paired with a C-beta reverse primer drove the first two PCR rounds, around 10 cycles each. TCRdb re-called the multiplex PCR reads with MiXCR, one entry per CDR3 protein. The data hold tens of thousands of distinct CDR3 sequences, with about three quarters observed a single time.

The V gene is TRBV5-6, the J gene TRBJ2-7; 8 bases map to TRBD2. This receptor was identified in a man aged 35 to 55 with primary liver carcinoma and hepatitis B virus infection. The sequenced material came from liver tumor tissue from sampling region 2. Stated subset: tumor region T2, inferior pole. The CDR3 DNA is TGTGCCAGCAGCACCGGGACTAGTGGCCTCAGGCAGTACTTC. Its translation: CASSTGTSGLRQYF.